These T cell receptor beta chains were read from a single sample in a study of blood T cells in healthy people across ages. One entry per CDR3 protein results from TCRdb running MiXCR on the 5' RACE reads. The sample holds around 1,800,000 distinct CDR3 sequences, about 39% seen once. Sequencing used blood. The receptor source for this set is a human donor in good health. Each CDR3 is given with its conserved first and last residue. The D gene is left open where the match is weak. Clone size is not always given. Where it is, it says once, few, many or a class for expanded clones.

CDR3 length	clone size	V gene	J gene	D gene	CDR3 protein	CDR3 DNA
15	few	TRBV7-6	TRBJ2-3	.	CASSSYTGSTDTPYF	TGTGCCAGCAGCTCGTATACAGGGAGCACAGATACGCCGTATTTT
12	.	TRBV20-1	TRBJ2-5	.	CSGIPGGETQYF	TGCAGCGGGATTCCTGGGGGAGAGACCCAGTACTTC
17	.	TRBV7-9	TRBJ2-1	TRBD2	CASSLASGGHLYNEQFF	TGTGCCAGCAGCTTAGCTAGCGGGGGCCATCTATACAATGAGCAGTTCTTC
16	few	TRBV6-2/TRBV6-3	TRBJ1-2	.	CASSYSPNGLGYGYTF	TGTGCCAGCAGTTACTCGCCTAATGGGCTTGGCTATGGCTACACCTTC
13	.	TRBV3-1	TRBJ2-4	.	CASSRGGENIQYF	TGTGCCAGCAGCCGTGGGGGAGAAAACATTCAGTACTTC
16	few	TRBV30	TRBJ1-6	TRBD1	CAWNVGGGSNNSPLHF	TGTGCCTGGAATGTAGGGGGCGGCAGTAATAATTCACCCCTCCACTTT
14	.	TRBV27	TRBJ2-4	.	CASSSYGTSNIQYF	TGTGCCAGCAGTTCATACGGGACGTCAAACATTCAGTACTTC
18	few	TRBV20-1	TRBJ1-5	TRBD1	CSARDETRDRYSNQPQHF	TGCAGTGCTAGAGATGAAACCCGGGACAGGTATAGCAATCAGCCCCAGCATTTT
12	many	TRBV28	TRBJ2-7	TRBD1	CASSSGGYEQYF	TGTGCCAGCAGCTCAGGGGGCTACGAGCAGTACTTC
13	.	TRBV20-1	TRBJ1-1	.	CSARAGPFPEAFF	TGCAGTGCTAGAGCGGGGCCATTCCCTGAAGCTTTCTTT
17	once	TRBV5-1	TRBJ2-4	.	CASSPWPDGGNWNVQYF	TGCGCCAGCAGCCCGTGGCCGGACGGAGGAAATTGGAACGTTCAGTACTTC
15	.	TRBV4-3	TRBJ2-2	TRBD1	CASSQGTGSTGELFF	TGCGCCAGCAGCCAAGGGACAGGTTCCACCGGGGAGCTGTTTTTT
12	.	TRBV2	TRBJ2-3	.	CASSEATITQYF	TGTGCCAGCAGTGAAGCGACTATAACGCAGTATTTT
14	.	TRBV20-1	TRBJ1-2	.	CSATTLIRGSGYTF	TGCAGTGCTACTACGCTAATCAGGGGATCCGGCTACACCTTC
16	few	TRBV5-1	TRBJ2-3	.	CASRRGPGISTDTQYF	TGCGCCAGCAGACGCGGGCCGGGAATAAGCACAGATACGCAGTATTTT
13	.	TRBV12-3/TRBV12-4	TRBJ1-2	.	CASSWTERYGYTF	TGTGCCAGCAGTTGGACAGAGCGCTATGGCTACACCTTC
15	.	TRBV7-7	TRBJ2-5	.	CASSLGGPRSETQYF	TGTGCCAGCAGCTTGGGGGGCCCCCGGTCGGAGACCCAGTACTTC
11	few	TRBV6-2/TRBV6-3	TRBJ1-5	.	CASSRGEPQHF	TGTGCCAGCAGCCGGGGAGAGCCCCAGCATTTT
14	.	TRBV7-8	TRBJ1-2	.	CASSLALGSYGYTF	TGTGCCAGCAGCTTAGCGCTCGGGAGCTATGGCTACACCTTC
15	.	TRBV4-1	TRBJ1-2	.	CASSLTQSSNYGYTF	TGCGCCAGCAGCCTCACACAGAGTTCAAACTATGGCTACACCTTC
15	few	TRBV7-2	TRBJ1-1	.	CASSSGRTVNTEAFF	TGTGCCAGCAGCTCTGGAAGGACGGTGAACACTGAAGCTTTCTTT
15	few	TRBV5-1	TRBJ2-1	.	CASSSLIGGMGEQFF	TGCGCCAGCAGCTCCCTGATCGGGGGAATGGGTGAGCAGTTCTTC
18	.	TRBV28	TRBJ1-5	TRBD1	CTSSPRGTGFVGNQPQHF	TGTACCAGCAGTCCCCGAGGGACAGGGTTTGTGGGCAATCAGCCCCAGCATTTT
16	.	TRBV4-3	TRBJ2-1	TRBD2	CASSRIAGVSYNEQFF	TGCGCCAGCAGCCGGATAGCGGGCGTCTCCTACAATGAGCAGTTCTTC
14	few	TRBV5-1	TRBJ2-5	.	CASSLVGTKETQYF	TGCGCCAGCAGCTTGGTGGGGACAAAAGAGACCCAGTACTTC
14	.	TRBV9	TRBJ2-7	.	CASSFSSSYNEQYF	TGTGCCAGCAGCTTCTCAAGCTCCTACAATGAGCAGTACTTC
13	few	TRBV12-3/TRBV12-4	TRBJ2-7	.	CASSSGQYYEQYF	TGTGCCAGCAGTAGCGGACAGTACTACGAGCAGTACTTC
14	.	TRBV5-1	TRBJ1-5	.	CASSLEAEMEPQHF	TGCGCCAGCAGCTTGGAGGCGGAGATGGAGCCCCAGCATTTT
13	.	TRBV12-3/TRBV12-4	TRBJ1-1	TRBD1	CASILGQGTEAFF	TGTGCCAGCATCCTCGGACAGGGAACTGAAGCTTTCTTT
16	few	TRBV6-5	TRBJ1-1	.	CASRVLGEQPNTEAFF	TGTGCCAGCAGGGTCCTGGGGGAACAGCCGAACACTGAAGCTTTCTTT
17	few	TRBV20-1	TRBJ2-3	TRBD2	CSARIGPGLAWTDTQYF	TGCAGTGCTAGGATAGGCCCGGGACTAGCATGGACAGATACGCAGTATTTT
15	.	TRBV10-3	TRBJ1-3	TRBD1	CAIGDSRDSGNTIYF	TGTGCCATCGGGGACAGTCGGGACTCTGGAAACACCATATATTTT
15	.	TRBV9	TRBJ1-6	.	CASSPGREHSSPLHF	TGTGCCAGCAGCCCTGGCAGGGAACATAGTTCACCCCTCCACTTT
18	few	TRBV6-4	TRBJ1-5	TRBD1	CASSDPHGTGGSNQPQHF	TGTGCCAGCAGTGACCCGCACGGGACAGGGGGTAGCAATCAGCCCCAGCATTTT
16	.	TRBV5-5	TRBJ2-7	TRBD1	CANSLAQGTALYEQYF	TGTGCCAACAGCTTGGCCCAGGGGACAGCATTGTACGAGCAGTACTTC
14	.	TRBV4-2	TRBJ2-5	.	CASSQQRGAETQYF	TGTGCCAGCAGCCAACAACGAGGGGCAGAGACCCAGTACTTC
14	few	TRBV5-5	TRBJ2-5	TRBD2	CASSPVGGEETQYF	TGTGCCAGCAGCCCCGTGGGGGGGGAAGAGACACAGTACTTC
19	.	TRBV4-3	TRBJ2-3	TRBD2	CASSQELAGALSSTDTQYF	TGCGCCAGCAGCCAAGAACTAGCGGGGGCCCTCTCTAGCACAGATACGCAGTATTTT
15	few	TRBV10-3	TRBJ2-3	.	CAISGRDRDTDTQYF	TGTGCCATCAGTGGGCGGGACAGAGACACAGATACGCAGTATTTT
12	.	TRBV29-1	TRBJ2-3	.	CSDRMRRHTQYF	TGCAGCGATCGAATGAGGCGACATACGCAGTATTTT
16	.	TRBV6-6	TRBJ2-5	TRBD1	CASQDREEGTVETQYF	TGTGCCAGCCAAGACAGGGAAGAGGGGACCGTGGAGACCCAGTACTTC
17	.	TRBV5-1	TRBJ2-4	.	CASSLAPGQGILWEQYF	TGCGCCAGCAGCTTGGCACCGGGACAAGGAATCTTGTGGGAGCAGTACTTC
13	many	TRBV12-3/TRBV12-4	TRBJ1-2	.	CASSSGGVYGYTF	TGTGCCAGCAGCTCCGGGGGCGTCTATGGCTACACCTTC
15	.	TRBV5-6	TRBJ1-2	TRBD1	CASRVRDRVVYGYTF	TGTGCCAGCAGAGTCCGGGACAGGGTGGTCTATGGCTACACCTTC
16	.	TRBV6-2/TRBV6-3	TRBJ2-1	TRBD2	CASSYRGGSSYNEQFF	TGTGCCAGCAGTTACAGGGGCGGGAGCTCCTACAATGAGCAGTTCTTC
14	.	TRBV12-3/TRBV12-4	TRBJ1-2	.	CASSWTDPNYGYTF	TGTGCCAGCAGTTGGACGGACCCTAACTATGGCTACACCTTC
15	.	TRBV6-2/TRBV6-3	TRBJ2-5	.	CASSHGSRGQETQYF	TGTGCCAGCAGCCACGGGAGCAGGGGTCAAGAGACCCAGTACTTC
13	.	TRBV6-2/TRBV6-3	TRBJ2-5	TRBD1	CASSHRGMETQYF	TGTGCCAGCAGTCACAGGGGAATGGAGACCCAGTACTTC
13	.	TRBV29-1	TRBJ2-7	.	CSVKLTGSGEQYF	TGCAGCGTCAAACTGACGGGTTCGGGAGAGCAGTACTTC
14	.	TRBV2	TRBJ2-3	.	CASTERLLSSTQYF	TGTGCCAGCACTGAGAGACTATTATCTAGTACGCAGTATTTT
15	few	TRBV6-5	TRBJ1-4	TRBD1	CASSDGQAGNEKLFF	TGTGCCAGCAGTGACGGACAGGCGGGTAATGAAAAACTGTTTTTT
15	.	TRBV7-2	TRBJ2-1	.	CASSLGPGAAGEQFF	TGTGCCAGCAGCTTAGGTCCAGGGGCGGCTGGTGAGCAGTTCTTC
15	many	TRBV30	TRBJ1-2	.	CAWSVIAGELRGYTF	TGTGCCTGGAGTGTAATCGCAGGGGAACTTCGTGGCTACACCTTC